The subject of this entry is one T cell receptor (beta chain). Time point denoted: patch test 1, 2 weeks after DPC sensitization. The treatment: therapeutic diphenylcyclopropenone sensitization with weekly scalp DPC. The data derive from a study of human T cells and chemical hapten exposure. TCRdb processed the RACE reads anew with MiXCR; each CDR3 protein has one entry. Seen here are around 300,000 distinct CDR3 sequences, roughly 6.9% observed once, and the top ten hold approximately 8.9%. The receptor comes from a woman aged 18-29 years with alopecia areata. Some clones in this sample may be carry-over from other donors' samples. The sequencing used whole blood, collected in connection with sensitization to the hapten diphenylcyclopropenone (DPC).

CDR3 residues: CASSAIDRAEAFF. In DNA form, the CDR3 reads TGTGCCAGCAGTGCAATCGACCGCGCTGAAGCTTTCTTT. J is TRBJ1-1 and V is TRBV25-1; D not certain. Germline V gene data show CDR1 as MGHDK and CDR2 as SYGVNS. The CDR3 is made up of 13 amino acids. The germline V and J ends were trimmed by 4 bases and 6 bases, with 12 bases remaining between them.